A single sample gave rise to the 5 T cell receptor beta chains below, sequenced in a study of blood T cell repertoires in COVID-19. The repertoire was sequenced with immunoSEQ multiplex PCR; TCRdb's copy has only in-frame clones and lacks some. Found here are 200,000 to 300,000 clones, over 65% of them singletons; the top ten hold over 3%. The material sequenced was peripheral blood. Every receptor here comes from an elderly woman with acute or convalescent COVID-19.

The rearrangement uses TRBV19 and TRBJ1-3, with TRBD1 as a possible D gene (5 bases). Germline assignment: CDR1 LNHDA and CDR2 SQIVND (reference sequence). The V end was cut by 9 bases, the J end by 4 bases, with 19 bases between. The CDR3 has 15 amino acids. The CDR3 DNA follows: TGTGCCAGCGCAGAAACAGCTCAGGGAGGAAACACCATATATTTT. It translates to CASAETAQGGNTIYF.

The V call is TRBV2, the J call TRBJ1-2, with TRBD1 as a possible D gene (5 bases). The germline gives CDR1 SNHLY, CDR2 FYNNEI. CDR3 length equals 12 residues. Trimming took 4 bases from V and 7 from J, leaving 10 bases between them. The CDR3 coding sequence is TGTGCCAGCAGTGCGTCAGGGTTTGGCTACACCTTC. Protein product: CASSASGFGYTF. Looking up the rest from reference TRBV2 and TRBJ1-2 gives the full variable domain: EPEVTQTPSHQVTQMGQEVILRCVPISNHLYFYWYRQILGQKVEFLVSFYNNEISEKSEIFDDQFSVERPDGSNFTLKIRSTKLEDSAMYFCASSASGFGYTFGSGTRLTVV.

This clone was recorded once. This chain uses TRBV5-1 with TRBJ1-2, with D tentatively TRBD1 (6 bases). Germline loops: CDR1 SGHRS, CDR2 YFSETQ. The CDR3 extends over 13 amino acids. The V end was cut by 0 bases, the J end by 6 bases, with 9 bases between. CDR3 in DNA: TGCGCCAGCAGCTTGGAACAGGGAAATGGCTACACCTTC. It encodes CASSLEQGNGYTF.

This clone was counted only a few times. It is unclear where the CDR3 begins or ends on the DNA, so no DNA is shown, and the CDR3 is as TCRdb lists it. The CDR3 is CASSSSDRAYGYTF. The chain joins TRBV6-5 to TRBJ1-2; the D segment call TRBD1 is taken from the table without a DNA check. CDR1 MNHEY and CDR2 SVGAGI come from the germline V gene. Both ends counted, the CDR3 spans 14 residues.

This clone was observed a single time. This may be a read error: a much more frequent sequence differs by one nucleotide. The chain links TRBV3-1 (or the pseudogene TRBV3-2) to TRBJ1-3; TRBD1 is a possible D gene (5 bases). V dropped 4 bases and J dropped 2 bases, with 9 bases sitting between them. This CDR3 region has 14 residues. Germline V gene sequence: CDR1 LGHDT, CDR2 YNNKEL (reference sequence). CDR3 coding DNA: TGTGCCAGCAGCCTACCGGGGGCTGGAAACACCATATATTTT. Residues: CASSLPGAGNTIYF.